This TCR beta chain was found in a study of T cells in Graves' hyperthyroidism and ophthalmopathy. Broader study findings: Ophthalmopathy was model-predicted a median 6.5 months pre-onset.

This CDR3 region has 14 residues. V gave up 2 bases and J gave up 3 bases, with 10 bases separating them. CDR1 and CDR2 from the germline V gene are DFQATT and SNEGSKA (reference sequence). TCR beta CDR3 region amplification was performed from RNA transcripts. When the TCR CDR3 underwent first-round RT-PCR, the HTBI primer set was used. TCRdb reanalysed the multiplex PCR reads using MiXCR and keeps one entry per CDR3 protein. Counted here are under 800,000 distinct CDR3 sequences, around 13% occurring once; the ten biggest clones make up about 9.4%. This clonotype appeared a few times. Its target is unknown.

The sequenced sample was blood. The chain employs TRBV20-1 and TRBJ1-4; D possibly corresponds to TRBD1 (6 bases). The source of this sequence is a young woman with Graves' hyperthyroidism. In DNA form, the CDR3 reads TGCAGTGCTAGAAGGGGGGGACCTAATGAAAAACTGTTTTTT. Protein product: CSARRGGPNEKLFF.